This entry is about one TCR beta chain. The sample originates from a study of T cells after yellow fever vaccination. TCRdb itself ran the 5' RACE reads through MiXCR, one entry per CDR3 protein. The top ten hold approximately 16% of the sample, which has about 350,000 distinct CDR3 sequences, approximately 8% seen once. The sequencing used PBMCs, collected roughly 46 days after the first yellow fever vaccination. The clonotype originates from a man aged 18 to 29 who received the YFV17D yellow fever vaccine.

The CDR3 region is CASSHLGQGPSGNTIYF. The CDR3 DNA reads TGTGCCAGCAGCCATCTTGGACAGGGACCCTCTGGAAACACCATATATTTT. This chain joins TRBV5-4 and TRBJ1-3; TRBD1 matches 8 bases. This CDR3 region has 17 residues. Germline CDR1 is SGHNT and CDR2 is YYREEE (reference sequence). V shed 4 bases and J 0 bases; nucleotides not matched to a gene: 9.